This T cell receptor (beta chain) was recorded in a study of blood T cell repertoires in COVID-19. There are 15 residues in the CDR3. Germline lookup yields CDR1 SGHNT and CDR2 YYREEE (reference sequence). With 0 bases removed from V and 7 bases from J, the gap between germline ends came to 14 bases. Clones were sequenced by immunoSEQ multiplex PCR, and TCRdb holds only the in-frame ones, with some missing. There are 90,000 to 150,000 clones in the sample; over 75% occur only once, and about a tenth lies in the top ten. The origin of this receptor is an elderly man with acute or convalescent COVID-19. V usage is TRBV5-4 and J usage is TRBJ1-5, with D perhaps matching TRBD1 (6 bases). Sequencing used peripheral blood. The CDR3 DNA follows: TGTGCCAGCAGCTTGGACAGGGCAAAAGCACAGCCCCAGCATTTT. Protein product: CASSLDRAKAQPQHF.